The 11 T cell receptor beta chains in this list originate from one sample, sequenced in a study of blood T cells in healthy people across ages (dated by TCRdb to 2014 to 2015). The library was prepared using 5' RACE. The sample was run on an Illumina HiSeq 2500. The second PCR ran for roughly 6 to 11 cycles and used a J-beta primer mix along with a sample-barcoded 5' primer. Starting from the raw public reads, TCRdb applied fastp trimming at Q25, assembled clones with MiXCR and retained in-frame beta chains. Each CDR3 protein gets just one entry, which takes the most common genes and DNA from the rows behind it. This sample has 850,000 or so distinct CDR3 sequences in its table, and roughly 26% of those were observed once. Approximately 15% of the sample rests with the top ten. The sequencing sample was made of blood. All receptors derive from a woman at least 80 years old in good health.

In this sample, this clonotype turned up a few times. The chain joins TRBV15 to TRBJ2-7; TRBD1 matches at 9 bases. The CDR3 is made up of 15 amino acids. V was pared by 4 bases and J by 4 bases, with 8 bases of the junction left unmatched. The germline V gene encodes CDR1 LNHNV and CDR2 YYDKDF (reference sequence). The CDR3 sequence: CATSTMGQGAYEQYF. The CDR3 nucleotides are TGTGCCACCAGCACCATGGGACAGGGTGCGTACGAGCAGTACTTC.

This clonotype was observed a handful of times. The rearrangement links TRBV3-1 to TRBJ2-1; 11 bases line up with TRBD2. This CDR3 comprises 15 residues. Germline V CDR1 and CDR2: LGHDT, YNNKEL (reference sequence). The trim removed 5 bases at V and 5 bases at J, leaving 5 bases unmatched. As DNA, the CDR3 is TGTGCCAGCAGCAGGGGACTAGCGGTCCACAATGAGCAGTTCTTC. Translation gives CASSRGLAVHNEQFF.

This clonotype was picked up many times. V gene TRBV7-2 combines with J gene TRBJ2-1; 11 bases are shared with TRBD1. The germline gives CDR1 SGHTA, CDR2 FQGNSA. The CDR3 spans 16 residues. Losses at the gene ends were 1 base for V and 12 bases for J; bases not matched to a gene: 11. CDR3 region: CASSLGGTGGRARQFF. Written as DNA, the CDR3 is TGTGCCAGCAGCTTAGGAGGGACAGGGGGAAGGGCTCGGCAGTTCTTC.

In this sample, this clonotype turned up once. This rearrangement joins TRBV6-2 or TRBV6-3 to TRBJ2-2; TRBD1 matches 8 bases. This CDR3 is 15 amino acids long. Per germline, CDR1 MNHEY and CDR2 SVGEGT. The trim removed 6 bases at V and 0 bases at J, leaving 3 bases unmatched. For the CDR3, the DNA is TGTGCCAGCAGATTACAGGGGGCGAACACCGGGGAGCTGTTTTTT. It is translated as CASRLQGANTGELFF.

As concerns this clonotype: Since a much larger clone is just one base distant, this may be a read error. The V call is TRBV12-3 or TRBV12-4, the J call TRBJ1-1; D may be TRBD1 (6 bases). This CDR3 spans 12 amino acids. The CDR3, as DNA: TGTGCCGGCAGCCCTGGACAGATTGAAGCTTTCTTT. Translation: CAGSPGQIEAFF.

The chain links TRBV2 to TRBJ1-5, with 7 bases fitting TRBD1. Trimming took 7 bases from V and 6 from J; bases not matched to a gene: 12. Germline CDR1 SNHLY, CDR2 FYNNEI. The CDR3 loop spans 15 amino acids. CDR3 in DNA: TGTGCCAGCAACCCGGGACAGCCCCTCGCTCAGCCCCAGCATTTT. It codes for CASNPGQPLAQPQHF.

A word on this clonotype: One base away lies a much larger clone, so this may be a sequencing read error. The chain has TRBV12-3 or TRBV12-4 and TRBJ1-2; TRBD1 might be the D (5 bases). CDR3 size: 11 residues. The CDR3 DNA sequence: TGTGTCAGCAGTACCTACAGGGGCTACACCTTC. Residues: CVSSTYRGYTF.

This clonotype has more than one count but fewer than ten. The CDR3 reads CASSLFGQGRGAFF. Written as DNA, the CDR3 is TGTGCCAGCAGTTTATTCGGACAGGGACGAGGAGCTTTCTTT. The V gene is TRBV12-3 or TRBV12-4, the J gene TRBJ1-1; 8 bases agree with TRBD1. The CDR3 length is 14 residues. Trimming took 2 bases from V and 10 from J; bases not matched to a gene: 9.

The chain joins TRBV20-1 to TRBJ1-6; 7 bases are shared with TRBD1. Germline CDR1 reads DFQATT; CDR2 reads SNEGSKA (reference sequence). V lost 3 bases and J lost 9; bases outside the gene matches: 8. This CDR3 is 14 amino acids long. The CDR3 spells CSASPKGGGSPLHF. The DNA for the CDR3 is TGCAGTGCTAGCCCGAAAGGGGGCGGTTCACCCCTCCACTTT.

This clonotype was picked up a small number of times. Here the CDR3 reads CATSDQGFGGANVLTF. Written as DNA, the CDR3 is TGTGCCACCAGTGATCAAGGCTTCGGGGGGGCCAACGTCCTGACTTTC. The J gene is TRBJ2-6, the V gene TRBV24-1; D gene uncertain. The V gene lost 3 bases and the J gene lost 4 bases, with 12 bases spanning the gap. CDR1 and CDR2 (germline): KGHDR, SFDVKD. This CDR3 region has 16 residues.

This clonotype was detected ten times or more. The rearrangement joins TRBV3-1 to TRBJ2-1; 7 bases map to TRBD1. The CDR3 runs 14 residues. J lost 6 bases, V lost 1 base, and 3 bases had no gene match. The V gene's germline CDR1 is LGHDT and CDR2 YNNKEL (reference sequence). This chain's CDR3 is CASSQGGQPNEQFF. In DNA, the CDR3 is TGTGCCAGCAGCCAAGGGGGACAGCCCAATGAGCAGTTCTTC.